These T cell receptor beta chains were read from a single sample in a study of T cell responses to AZD1222 COVID-19 vaccine. The protocol was immunoSEQ multiplex PCR, while the TCRdb copy is restricted to in-frame clones and leaves out a portion. The top ten clones hold 5% to 7% of a sample with about 110,000 clones, around 85% of them seen once. Source: peripheral blood, taken on day 0 of AZD1222 vaccination. These TCRs come from an adult in good health. The CDR3 runs from the conserved cysteine through the conserved F or W. D genes are given only for firm matches. Some rows mark clone size as missing; the rest say once, few, many or name a class of expanded clone.

j_call | clone_size | v_call | d_call | cdr3_nt | cdr3_aa
TRBJ2-1 | - | TRBV12-3/TRBV12-4 | - | TGTGCCAGTAAAAGGACGGGTGAGCAGTTCTTC | CASKRTGEQFF
TRBJ1-1 | - | TRBV5-6 | - | TGTGCCAGCAGCTTGTTTAGGACAGACCGGAAGGCGAACACTGAAGCTTTCTTT | CASSLFRTDRKANTEAFF
TRBJ2-1 | - | TRBV27 | - | TGTGCCAGCAGTCCCAGTCCAGGGTATCGCTACAATGAGCAGTTCTTC | CASSPSPGYRYNEQFF
TRBJ2-4 | - | TRBV4-2 | - | TGTGCCAGCAGCCAAGGTAGTGCGGGGGCCGCGGACATTCAGTACTTC | CASSQGSAGAADIQYF
TRBJ1-4 | few | TRBV28 | - | TGTGCCAGCAGTAATGCGGGGGGTGGGAGTGAAAAACTGTTTTTT | CASSNAGGGSEKLFF
TRBJ2-2 | - | TRBV19 | TRBD1 | TGTGCCAGTAGTCCACGGACAGGGGGGTACACCGGGGAGCTGTTTTTT | CASSPRTGGYTGELFF
TRBJ1-6 | - | TRBV27 | TRBD1 | TGTGCCAGCACCACAGGGGAAGCTAATTCACCCCTCCACTTT | CASTTGEANSPLHF
TRBJ1-6 | - | TRBV3-1/TRBV3-2 | - | TGTGCCAGCAGCCAAGAGGCGGCAGGCTATTCACCCCTCCACTTT | CASSQEAAGYSPLHF
TRBJ1-1 | - | TRBV9 | - | TGTGCCAGCAGCGTTGGGACCAGGGGCGGTGTCACTGAAGCTTTCTTT | CASSVGTRGGVTEAFF
TRBJ2-1 | - | TRBV2 | - | TGTGCCAGTCAAAGGGGGGGGGCCGAGACTGAGCAGTTCTTC | CASQRGGAETEQFF
TRBJ2-1 | - | TRBV24-1 | - | TGTGCCACCAGTGACCGTCCCTACAATGAGCAGTTCTTC | CATSDRPYNEQFF
TRBJ2-3 | - | TRBV29-1 | - | TGCAGCGTTGGGCAGTCGGTATCCACAGATACGCAGTATTTT | CSVGQSVSTDTQYF
TRBJ2-3 | - | TRBV24-1 | - | TGTGCCACCAGTGATGTCGTGAGTTTCAGCACAGATACGCAGTATTTT | CATSDVVSFSTDTQYF
TRBJ2-7 | - | TRBV28 | TRBD1 | TGTGCCAGCACCTCACATCTTTTGGGGACAGGGAACCACGAGCAGTACTTC | CASTSHLLGTGNHEQYF
TRBJ2-2 | - | TRBV9 | TRBD2 | TGTGCCAGCAGCGTAGTCGGAGCGGGGGGCGCCGCGAACACCGGGGAGCTGTTTTTT | CASSVVGAGGAANTGELFF
TRBJ1-2 | - | TRBV11-2 | - | TGTGCCAGCAGCTTTGCGCGCGGAGTAGGAGGCTACACCTTC | CASSFARGVGGYTF
TRBJ2-1 | - | TRBV10-3 | - | TGTGCCATCACGGCCGACAGGAGCTCCTACAATGAGCAGTTCTTC | CAITADRSSYNEQFF
TRBJ2-1 | few | TRBV24-1 | - | TGTGCCACCAGTGATTTTGGTGTGGGGTTGGAGGCCTACAATGAGCAGTTCTTC | CATSDFGVGLEAYNEQFF
TRBJ2-1 | - | TRBV7-9 | - | TGTGCCAGCAGCCCCACAAGGGTCTCCTACAATGAGCAGTTCTTC | CASSPTRVSYNEQFF
TRBJ2-5 | once | TRBV12-3/TRBV12-4 | - | TGTGCCAGCAGGGCCGGGGGCGAAGAGACCCAGTACTTC | CASRAGGEETQYF
TRBJ1-2 | - | TRBV7-2 | TRBD1 | TGTGCCAGCAGCAGAGACAGGGGGCGCGTAAATGGCTACACCTTC | CASSRDRGRVNGYTF
TRBJ2-2 | - | TRBV4-1 | TRBD2 | TGCGCCAGCAGCCAGGGACTAGCGGCTACCGGGGAGCTGTTTTTT | CASSQGLAATGELFF
TRBJ2-3 | - | TRBV6-2/TRBV6-3 | - | TGTGCCAGCAGTTACTCGGGGGCGCAGTATTTT | CASSYSGAQYF
TRBJ1-5 | - | TRBV5-3 | TRBD1 | TGTGCCAGCCGGGACAGGGGCAATCAGCCCCAGCATTTT | CASRDRGNQPQHF
TRBJ1-5 | - | TRBV6-5 | - | TGTGCCAGCAGGGCGGGAGGGAATCAGCCCCAGCATTTT | CASRAGGNQPQHF
TRBJ1-6 | - | TRBV6-5 | TRBD1 | TGTGCCAGCAGTTACTCGGGGACAGGGTCATCACCCCTCCACTTT | CASSYSGTGSSPLHF
TRBJ1-1 | - | TRBV5-1 | - | TGCGCCAGCAGCTTGCGGGGGAGCACTGAAGCTTTCTTT | CASSLRGSTEAFF